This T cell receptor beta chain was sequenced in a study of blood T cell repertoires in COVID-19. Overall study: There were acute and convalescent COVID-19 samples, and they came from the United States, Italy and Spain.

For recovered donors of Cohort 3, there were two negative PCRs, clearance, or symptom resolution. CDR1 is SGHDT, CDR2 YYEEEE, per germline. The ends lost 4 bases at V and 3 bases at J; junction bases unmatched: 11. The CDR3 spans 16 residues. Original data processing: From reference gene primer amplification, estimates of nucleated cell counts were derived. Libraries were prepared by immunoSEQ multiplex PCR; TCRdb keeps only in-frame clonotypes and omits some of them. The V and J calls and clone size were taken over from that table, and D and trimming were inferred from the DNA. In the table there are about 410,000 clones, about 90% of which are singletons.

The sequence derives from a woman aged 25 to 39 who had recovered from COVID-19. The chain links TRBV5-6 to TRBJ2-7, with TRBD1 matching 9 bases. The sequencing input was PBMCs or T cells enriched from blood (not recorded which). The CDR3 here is CASSRPGQGPDYEQYF. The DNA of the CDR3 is TGTGCCAGCAGCAGGCCCGGACAGGGGCCGGACTACGAGCAGTACTTC.